This TCR beta chain came from a study of T cell responses to AZD1222 COVID-19 vaccine (dated by TCRdb to the early 2020s). Broadly, across the study: AZD1222 recipients given second doses at about 4 weeks or at about 12 weeks were pooled, since spike-specific TCR depth and breadth were not found to differ between the two schedules. TCR sequencing was performed for about 250 trial participants, of whom approximately 200 were given two doses of AZD1222 and 26 were given two doses of MenACWY control vaccine. Enrollment into the trials was organized by age into subgroups of 18-55, 56-69 and 70-plus years, and those subgroups contained roughly 150, 30 and 60 TCR-sequenced participants, respectively. Summary of the overall study and its limitations: Participants were mostly white British, with more females than males. The authors suggested clonal diversity may have been underestimated. Reportedly, almost half of the unique spike-specific TCRs recognized epitopes lying outside the regions that are mutated in the B.1.351 and B.1.1.7 variants. The 56-69-year group was small, and its depth increase did not reach significance, likely because of low power. Spike-specific TCR breadth and depth rose significantly after two AZD1222 doses compared with day 0 and with MenACWY recipients. No day 14 peak-response samples were available, so repertoires were characterized only after the peak T cell response. CD4 TCRs associated with the vaccine covered the entire spike protein, and the dominant responses were in regions 160-218 and 743-854. Only five or six AZD1222 recipients were SARS-CoV-2 seropositive at baseline, limiting conclusions about previously exposed vaccinees.

Concerning this clone itself: Its target antigen remains unknown. One base away there is no much larger clone; base qualities are not given.

V loses 2 bases of germline sequence and J loses 3 bases, and the interval between the two ends is 7 bases. From the cysteine through the phenylalanine, the CDR3 covers 14 amino acids. Of the read, only the CDR3 DNA is kept; its 42 bases are in frame from base 1. Per the germline V gene (reference sequence), MNHEY is the CDR1 and SMNVEV is the CDR2. The time point label, as the study defines it: baseline before first vaccination. Samples from vaccinated people were obtained from the UK trials COV001 and COV002, which included a single-blind randomized controlled phase 2/3 trial of AZD1222 (ChAdOx1 nCoV-19) in healthy adults. Trial participant PBMC samples were collected at day 0 and day 28 after the second dose for TCRbeta chain sequencing. The CDR3 regions of human TCRbeta chains were analyzed by immunosequencing. The original methods were these. Repertoire TCRs were checked for matches against a reference library of SARS-CoV-2-specific TCRs that had been generated using the MIRA antigen-specificity platform. Breadth meant the fraction of unique TCRs that were SARS-CoV-2-associated, whereas depth meant the fraction of total T cells that were SARS-CoV-2-associated. Using the MIRA data, every spike-specific TCR was mapped to the spike region that the TCR reacted to and assigned to either a CD4 or a CD8 class. Log10-transformed breadth and depth values were compared by one-way ANOVA with Sidak's multiple comparisons tests. TCRdb took this table from immuneACCESS and kept in-frame rearrangements with V and J called. Such tables lack part of the clones; where checked against another copy, unresolved V genes explain under half of the gap, and the rest is unexplained. Clone size and V and J calls were adopted from that table, with D and trimming inferred from the DNA. The sample has 75,000 to 100,000 clones on record, approximately 92% of them singletons. Roughly 13% of the sample belongs to the ten largest clones.

The sequence joins TRBV27 to TRBJ2-2, with an unclear D gene assignment. The specimen comprised peripheral blood, sampled on day 0 of AZD1222 vaccination. The receptor comes from an adult in good health. CDR3 region: CASSLERYTGELFF. At the DNA level, the sequence is TGTGCCAGCAGTTTAGAGCGTTACACCGGGGAGCTGTTTTTT.